Only a few counts were recorded for the clone carrying this T cell receptor (beta chain). Its antigen is currently unknown. This sample is part of a study of metastatic and nonmetastatic thyroid tumors. About the study: It was across blood and tumor or nodule tissue from malignant and benign thyroid patients that repertoires were compared. Study-level points and caveats: Benign nodules were reported to have significantly lower TCR beta diversity than malignant thyroid tumors, in blood and tumor.

Methods used by the authors: A papillary thyroid cancer distant-metastasis classifier was built from CDR3 differences across clinicopathological groups. TCRdb re-clonotyped the PCR reads through MiXCR. The V and J calls, along with clone size, are taken from TCRdb and not from the paper's own processing. This table holds under 25,000 clones, under 35% found once. Germline V gene sequence: CDR1 MNHNS, CDR2 SASEGT. CDR3 length equals 11 residues. With 9 bases clipped from V and 8 bases from J, the junction kept 4 bases outside the gene matches. Each patient went into thyroid surgery without having received any treatment.

The specimen was blood. This sequence joins TRBV6-1 and TRBJ1-2; the match to TRBD1 covers 9 bases. The clonotype comes from a female donor with papillary thyroid cancer or a benign thyroid nodule (not recorded which). Some clones in this sample may be carry-over from other donors' samples. This CDR3 is CASGDRDGYTF. Written as DNA, the CDR3 is TGTGCCAGTGGGGACAGGGACGGCTACACCTTC.